The sequence of this T cell receptor beta chain was determined in a study of control samples from healthy donors and cancer patients. Only in-frame clones appear in the TCRdb table, and some are missing; sequencing was by immunoSEQ multiplex PCR. The repertoire consists of 350,000 to 450,000 clones, with about 93% occurring once and the leading ten covering about 6.3%. V was pared by 3 bases and J by 2 bases, with 13 bases of the junction left unmatched. Per the germline V gene, CDR1 is SGHNT and CDR2 is YENEEA. This CDR3 has 18 amino acids. J is TRBJ2-3 and V is TRBV11-3; 8 bases are a match to TRBD1. The TCR comes from a man between 35 and 55 years old with head and neck cancer. Sample: PBMCs. As DNA, the CDR3 is TGTGCCAGCAGCTTCACCAGCTCGGGGACAGGTGTCACAGATACGCAGTATTTT. Translating gives CASSFTSSGTGVTDTQYF.